This TCR beta chain was captured in a study of T cells after yellow fever vaccination. Germline lookup yields CDR1 SGHRS and CDR2 YFSETQ. CDR3 length: 15 amino acids. V was pared by 0 bases and J by 9 bases, with 9 bases of the junction left unmatched. Points from the study as a whole: Reappearance after the booster was seen for most primary-vaccination clones, at about 95% CD4 and 80% to 90% CD8.

This clonotype has a count of ten or more. Antigen: not known. TCRdb processed the 5' RACE reads anew with MiXCR; each CDR3 protein has one entry. The repertoire consists of a few hundred thousand distinct CDR3 sequences, with under 7.5% occurring once and the leading ten covering over 12%. This sequence joins TRBV5-1 and TRBJ2-1; TRBD1 agrees at 7 bases. Sequenced material: PBMCs, taken 5 days after the yellow fever booster vaccination. This TCR was sampled from a man aged 30 to 45 who received the YFV17D yellow fever vaccine. CDR3 in amino acids: CASSLVTGAEGEQFF. In DNA form, the CDR3 reads TGCGCCAGCAGCTTGGTCACAGGGGCGGAAGGTGAGCAGTTCTTC.